One TCR beta chain is described in this entry. Its cognate antigen is unknown. The donors were members of the approximately 120-subject validation cohort (separate from the roughly 670-subject first cohort). The data were taken from a study of cytomegalovirus exposure and HLA in healthy donors. Study information: It was reported in a later analysis that the same platform had been used for the 120 validation repertoires as for the approximately 700 first-cohort repertoires. Study-wide findings and caveats: According to a subsequent analysis, TCR clusters identified in the first cohort showed a tendency to co-occur across the roughly 120 validation repertoires. Cytomegalovirus association was listed for approximately 150 TCR beta chains.

Some clones are missing from TCRdb's copy, which holds only in-frame ones; the method was immunoSEQ multiplex PCR. The sample holds tens of thousands of clones, about four fifths seen once. V lost 8 bases, J lost 8 bases, and 12 bases lay in between. Germline values: CDR1 MDHEN, CDR2 SYDVKM. The CDR3 is 11 residues long. Sequencing input: PBMCs. The chain joins TRBV28 to TRBJ1-2; D not certain. This clonotype was sampled from a woman younger than 30 in good health and CMV-seropositive. The CDR3 sequence is CASAKAGGYTF. The DNA for the CDR3 is TGTGCCAGCGCAAAGGCGGGGGGCTACACCTTC.